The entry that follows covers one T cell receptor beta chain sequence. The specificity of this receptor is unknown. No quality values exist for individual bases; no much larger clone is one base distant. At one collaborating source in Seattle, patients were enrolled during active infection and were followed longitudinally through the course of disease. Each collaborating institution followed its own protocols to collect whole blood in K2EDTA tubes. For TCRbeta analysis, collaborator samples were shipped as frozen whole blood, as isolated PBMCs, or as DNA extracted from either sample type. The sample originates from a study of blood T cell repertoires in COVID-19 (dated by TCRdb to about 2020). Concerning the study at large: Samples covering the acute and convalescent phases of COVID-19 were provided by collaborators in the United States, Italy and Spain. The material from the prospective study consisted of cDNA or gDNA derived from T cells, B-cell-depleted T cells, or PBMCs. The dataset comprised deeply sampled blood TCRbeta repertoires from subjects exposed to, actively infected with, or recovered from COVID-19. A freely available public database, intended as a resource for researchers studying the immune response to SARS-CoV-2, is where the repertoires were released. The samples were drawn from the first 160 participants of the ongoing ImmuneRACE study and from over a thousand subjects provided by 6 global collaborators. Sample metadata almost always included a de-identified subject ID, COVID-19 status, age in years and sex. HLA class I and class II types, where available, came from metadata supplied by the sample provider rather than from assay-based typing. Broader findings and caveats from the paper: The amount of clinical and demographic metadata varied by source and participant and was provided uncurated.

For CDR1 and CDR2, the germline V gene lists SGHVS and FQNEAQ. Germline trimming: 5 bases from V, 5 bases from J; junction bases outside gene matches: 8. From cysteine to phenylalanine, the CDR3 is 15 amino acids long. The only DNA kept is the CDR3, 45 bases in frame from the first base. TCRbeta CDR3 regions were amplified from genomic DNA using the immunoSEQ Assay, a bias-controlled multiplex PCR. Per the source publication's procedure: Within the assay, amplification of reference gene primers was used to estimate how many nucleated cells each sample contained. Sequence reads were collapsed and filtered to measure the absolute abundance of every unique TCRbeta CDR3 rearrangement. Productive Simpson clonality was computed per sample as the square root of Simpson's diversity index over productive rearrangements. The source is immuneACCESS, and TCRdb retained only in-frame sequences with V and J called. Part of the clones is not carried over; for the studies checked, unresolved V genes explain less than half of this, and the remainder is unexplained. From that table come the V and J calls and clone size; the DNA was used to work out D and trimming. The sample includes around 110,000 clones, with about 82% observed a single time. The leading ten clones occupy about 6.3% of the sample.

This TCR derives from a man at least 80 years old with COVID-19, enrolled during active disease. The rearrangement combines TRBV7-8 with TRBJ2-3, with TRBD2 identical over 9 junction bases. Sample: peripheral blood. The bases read TGTGCCAGCAGCGGGGTAGCGGGAGCGGGAGATACGCAGTATTTT. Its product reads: CASSGVAGAGDTQYF.